The rows below give T cell receptor beta chains drawn from one sample of a study of T cell responses to AZD1222 COVID-19 vaccine. Using immunoSEQ multiplex PCR, the repertoire was profiled, and TCRdb retains in-frame clones only, with some absent. The sample shows about 150,000 clones, roughly 84% of them seen only once. The source was peripheral blood, collected 28 days after the second AZD1222 dose. All receptors derive from an adult who received the AZD1222 COVID-19 vaccine. The CDR3 runs from the conserved cysteine through the conserved F or W. A D gene is named only where the DNA matches it firmly. Clone sizes are given selectively: once, few, many, or a class where the clone is expanded.

j_gene	abundance	v_gene	d_gene	CDR3nt	CDR3aa
TRBJ1-1	.	TRBV18	.	TGTGCCAGCTCACAGGGCATGAACACTGAAGCTTTCTTT	CASSQGMNTEAFF
TRBJ1-2	once	TRBV7-8	.	TGTGCCAGCAGTTCCTTTTCTCCTTCCTATGGCTACACCTTC	CASSSFSPSYGYTF
TRBJ2-7	.	TRBV9	.	TGTGCCAGCAGCGTAGGCCAGTTACCCTACGAGCAGTACTTC	CASSVGQLPYEQYF
TRBJ1-2	.	TRBV4-1	.	TGCGCCAGCAGCCAAGACGTCAGCTATGGCTACACCTTC	CASSQDVSYGYTF
TRBJ2-3	.	TRBV4-1	TRBD2	TGCGCCAGCAGCCAGCGGGGGGAAGAGATAGATACGCAGTATTTT	CASSQRGEEIDTQYF
TRBJ2-1	.	TRBV6-1	.	TGTGCCAGCAGTGAGGTGGGACGCTCTGGTGAGCAGTTCTTC	CASSEVGRSGEQFF
TRBJ2-7	.	TRBV3-1/TRBV3-2	.	TGTGCCAGCAGCCAAGATTGGCGGGAGCAGTACTTC	CASSQDWREQYF
TRBJ1-2	.	TRBV7-2	.	TGTGCCAGCAGCTCCCCCGGGCTCTATGGCTACACCTTC	CASSSPGLYGYTF
TRBJ1-6	.	TRBV4-1	TRBD1	TGCGCCAGCAGCCACGGGATAATAGGGGGCGCGGATTCACCCCTCCACTTT	CASSHGIIGGADSPLHF
TRBJ2-1	few	TRBV10-2	.	TGCGCCAGCAGGATCCCATCACTAGCCCCCCACAATGAGCAGTTCTTC	CASRIPSLAPHNEQFF
TRBJ1-5	.	TRBV28	.	TGTGCCAGCATTCCTGGCGGGGGTCTAGCCCAGCATTTT	CASIPGGGLAQHF
TRBJ1-1	once	TRBV4-2	TRBD1	TGTGCCAGCAGCCAAGATCTCTCAGGGGGCACTGAAGCTTTCTTT	CASSQDLSGGTEAFF
TRBJ2-6	.	TRBV7-2	.	TGTGCCAGCAGCTTAACGGGGTCGCGCTCTGGGGCCAACGTCCTGACTTTC	CASSLTGSRSGANVLTF
TRBJ1-2	.	TRBV18	.	TGTGCCAGCCGAGGGTTCGACTATGGCTACACCTTC	CASRGFDYGYTF
TRBJ1-5	.	TRBV15	.	TGTGCCACCAGCAGAGACGGGAGGAGAAACAATCAGCCCCAGCATTTT	CATSRDGRRNNQPQHF
TRBJ2-2	.	TRBV5-1	.	TGCGCCAGCAGCTTGGGTTTGGGCACCGGGGAGCTGTTTTTT	CASSLGLGTGELFF
TRBJ2-1	.	TRBV11-3	TRBD2	TGTGCCAGCAGCTCCCTAGCGGGAGCAGATGAGCAGTTCTTC	CASSSLAGADEQFF
TRBJ1-5	.	TRBV18	.	TGTGCCAGCTCACCCGACAGTAACCGCAATCAGCCCCAGCATTTT	CASSPDSNRNQPQHF
TRBJ1-3	.	TRBV5-1	TRBD1	TGCGCCAGCAGCTTGAGACAGGGATCAGGAAACACCATATATTTT	CASSLRQGSGNTIYF
TRBJ2-5	.	TRBV3-1/TRBV3-2	.	TGTGCCAGCAGTCAGTCAGAGTCCCAGTACTTC	CASSQSESQYF
TRBJ2-2	.	TRBV9	TRBD1	TGTGCCAGCGGCGACAGGGGAGATACCGGGGAGCTGTTTTTT	CASGDRGDTGELFF
TRBJ1-2	.	TRBV14	.	TGTGCCAGCAGCCAAGTAACAGCTAGTGGAGGCTACACCTTC	CASSQVTASGGYTF
TRBJ2-2	.	TRBV5-1	.	TGCGCCAGCAGCTTACGAACTAGCTCCGGGGAGCTGTTTTTT	CASSLRTSSGELFF
TRBJ1-2	.	TRBV25-1	.	TGTGCCAGCAGTGGACCGGGACTTCCTAACTATGGCTACACCTTC	CASSGPGLPNYGYTF
TRBJ1-5	.	TRBV3-1/TRBV3-2	.	TGTGCCAGCAGCCAGGGTCCCGGGACATCTAATAGGGAGGATCAGCCCCAGCATTTT	CASSQGPGTSNREDQPQHF
TRBJ2-1	.	TRBV19	TRBD2	TGTGCCAGTAGTCCCAGCGGGGGGGCTGTCAATGAGCAGTTCTTC	CASSPSGGAVNEQFF
TRBJ1-1	.	TRBV6-5	.	TGTGCCAGCTTGGGGAACACTGAAGCTTTCTTT	CASLGNTEAFF
TRBJ1-6	.	TRBV18	TRBD1	TGTGCCAGCTCCCCGGTACAGACAGGGGATTCACCCCTCCACTTT	CASSPVQTGDSPLHF
TRBJ2-7	.	TRBV6-6	TRBD1	TGTGCCAGCAACGTGGGACAGGGGGTTTACGAGCAGTACTTC	CASNVGQGVYEQYF
TRBJ1-2	.	TRBV7-9	.	TGTGCCAGCAGCTTCACAGGGCCCGGATACACCTTC	CASSFTGPGYTF
TRBJ1-2	.	TRBV3-1/TRBV3-2	.	TGTGCCAGCAGCCAAGTTGAGGGCTGGGACTATGGCTACACCTTC	CASSQVEGWDYGYTF
TRBJ1-1	.	TRBV29-1	.	TGCAGCGTCGGGACCGGGAACACTGAAGCTTTCTTT	CSVGTGNTEAFF
TRBJ2-7	.	TRBV6-5	TRBD1	TGTGCCAGCAGTTCAGGGGGCCTTCTTTCCTACGAGCAGTACTTC	CASSSGGLLSYEQYF
TRBJ1-5	.	TRBV19	TRBD1	TGTGCCAGTAGTCCCGACCAAACAGGGGGGGGGCGGCCCCAGCATTTT	CASSPDQTGGGRPQHF
TRBJ1-1	.	TRBV6-1	.	TGTGCCAGCAGTGAACTTGCGGGGAACACTGAAGCTTTCTTT	CASSELAGNTEAFF
TRBJ2-1	once	TRBV7-8	TRBD2	TGTGCCAGCAGCTCCGAGACTAGCGGGTTAGTCGATGAGCAGTTCTTC	CASSSETSGLVDEQFF
TRBJ1-5	.	TRBV19	.	TGTGCCTTCCAGCGGACGGATAGCAATCAGCCCCAGCATTTT	CAFQRTDSNQPQHF
TRBJ2-4	.	TRBV10-3	.	TGTGCCATCAGTGAGTCTAGCCTTACTGCCAAAAACATTCAGTACTTC	CAISESSLTAKNIQYF
TRBJ1-2	.	TRBV19	.	TGTGCCAGTACCTACGACCGGGACGCCCAGGGCTATGGCTACACCTTC	CASTYDRDAQGYGYTF
TRBJ1-1	.	TRBV2	TRBD1	TGTGCCAGCAGTGTGGACAGGGGAACTGAAGCTTTCTTT	CASSVDRGTEAFF
TRBJ2-1	.	TRBV19	TRBD1	TGTGCCAGTAGTATTGGTGGGGTAGGGGGCCGTTATAATGAGCAGTTCTTC	CASSIGGVGGRYNEQFF
TRBJ1-1	few	TRBV5-4	.	TGTGCCACCGGGGGGGGCGCCCCCTATTCCGCTGAAGCTTTCTTT	CATGGGAPYSAEAFF
TRBJ2-7	.	TRBV6-1	.	TGTGCCAGCAGTGAAGCGCTAGGCATCGGCTACGAGCAGTACTTC	CASSEALGIGYEQYF
TRBJ2-7	.	TRBV11-2	TRBD1	TGTGCCAGCAGCGCTCGGACAGGGGCCCTTTCCTACGAGCAGTACTTC	CASSARTGALSYEQYF
TRBJ2-5	.	TRBV12-3/TRBV12-4	.	TGTGCCAGCAGTCTACCCCACCAAGAGACCCAGTACTTC	CASSLPHQETQYF
TRBJ2-1	.	TRBV5-1	.	TGCGCCAGCAGCCAGGGGGGCGGTCTCGGCCCCTTATACAATGAGCAGTTCTTC	CASSQGGGLGPLYNEQFF
TRBJ1-4	.	TRBV28	TRBD1	TGTGCCAGCAGTTCTTGGACAGGGGATAATGAAAAACTGTTTTTT	CASSSWTGDNEKLFF
TRBJ2-2	.	TRBV2	.	TGTGCCAGCAGTGAAAACAGGGACCCCGGGGAGCTGTTTTTT	CASSENRDPGELFF
TRBJ1-2	.	TRBV4-1	.	TGCGCCAGCAGCCAAGGGGCAGTTAACTATGGCTACACCTTC	CASSQGAVNYGYTF
TRBJ1-2	.	TRBV10-3	TRBD1	TGTGCCATCAGTCCGCCCTTAGGGGGCGGTGGCTACACCTTC	CAISPPLGGGGYTF
TRBJ2-2	once	TRBV10-3	TRBD1	TGTGCCATAACGGACAGGGGGGGCACCGGGGAGCTGTTTTTT	CAITDRGGTGELFF
TRBJ1-1	.	TRBV5-6	.	TGTGCCAGCAGCGCCAACACTGAAGCTTTCTTT	CASSANTEAFF
TRBJ1-5	.	TRBV5-6	.	TGTGCCAGCAGCTCGGGGCACAATCAGCCCCAGCATTTT	CASSSGHNQPQHF
TRBJ1-5	.	TRBV18	.	TGTGCCAGCTCGCCCGGGTCGGATCAGCCCCAGCATTTT	CASSPGSDQPQHF
TRBJ1-2	.	TRBV9	.	TGTGCCAGCAGCGTAGGCGGGTCTTATGGCTACACCTTC	CASSVGGSYGYTF
TRBJ1-5	.	TRBV30	.	TGTGCCTGGACGAAGAGTCCCATGCAGCCCCAGCATTTT	CAWTKSPMQPQHF
TRBJ1-4	.	TRBV7-8	.	TGTGCCAGCAGCCTTTGGGCAAGAGAGGCTAATGAAAAACTGTTTTTT	CASSLWAREANEKLFF